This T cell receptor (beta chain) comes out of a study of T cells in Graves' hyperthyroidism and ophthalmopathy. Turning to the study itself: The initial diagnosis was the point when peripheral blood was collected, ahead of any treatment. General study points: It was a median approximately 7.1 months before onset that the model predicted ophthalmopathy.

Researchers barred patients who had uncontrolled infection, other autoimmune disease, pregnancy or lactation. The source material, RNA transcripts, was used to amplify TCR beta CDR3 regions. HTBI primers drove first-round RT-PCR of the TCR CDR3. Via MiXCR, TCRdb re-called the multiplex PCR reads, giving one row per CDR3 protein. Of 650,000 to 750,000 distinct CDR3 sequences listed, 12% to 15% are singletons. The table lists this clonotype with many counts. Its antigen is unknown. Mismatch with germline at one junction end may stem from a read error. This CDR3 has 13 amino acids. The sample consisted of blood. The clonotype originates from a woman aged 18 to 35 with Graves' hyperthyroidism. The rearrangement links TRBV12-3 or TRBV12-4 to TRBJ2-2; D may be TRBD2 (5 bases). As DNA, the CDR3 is TGTGCCAGCAGCTTAGAGGGCACCGGGGAGCTGTTTTTT. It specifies CASSLEGTGELFF.